What follows describes a single T cell receptor (beta chain). As yet, its antigen is unknown. The germline gives CDR1 SQVTM, CDR2 ANQGSEA. The V and J ends lost 8 bases and 8 bases respectively, with 22 bases between them. The CDR3 is 14 amino acids. The record originates from a study of beta chain features in type 1 diabetes. Study-level background: In all, 85 million to 130 million sorted cells from all samples were analyzed. The study, taken as a whole, reports: The study found fewer insertions and more deletions at VDJ junctions in type 1 diabetes patients.

Averaging around 120 mL, one heparinised blood draw was given by each donor. CD4+ naive, central memory, regulatory and stem cell-like memory subsets were isolated by sorting on CD45RO/CCR7/CD25/CD127/CD95/CD27. Expressed TCRB transcripts were sequenced because the isolated RNA had all been reverse transcribed beforehand. Clones were sequenced by immunoSEQ multiplex PCR, and TCRdb holds only the in-frame ones, with some missing. The table has 200,000 to 250,000 clones, around 68% seen once. This chain connects TRBV29-1 to TRBJ2-1; D is uncertain. The sequence was obtained from a man in his thirties or forties in good health. Sequencing was performed on naive CD4+ T cells from blood. CDR3 DNA: TGCAGCCACCTCAGGCGGCACGGGCAGGATGAGCAGTTCTTC. Its translation is CSHLRRHGQDEQFF.